These 8 T cell receptor beta chains originate from one sample sequenced in a study of patients and donors after allogeneic stem cell transplantation (dated by TCRdb to 2020 to 2022). Library preparation used RT-PCR. The reads were generated on a NextSeq 550. TCRdb took the public reads, trimmed them with fastp at Q25, ran MiXCR for clone calling and kept in-frame beta chains. Rows merge per CDR3 protein into single entries with the most common DNA and genes. The sample yields tens of thousands of distinct CDR3 sequences; around 27% were counted once. More than 25% of the sample rests with the top ten. The material sequenced was blood, either unsorted or a sorted T cell fraction (not recorded which). These receptors were obtained from a human donor who was either an allogeneic HSCT recipient or a stem cell or donor lymphocyte infusion donor (not recorded which). It is not recorded whose cells these are; they may come from a transplant donor.

The J gene is TRBJ2-5, the V gene TRBV7-2; 9 nucleotides match TRBD2. Germline assignment: CDR1 SGHTA and CDR2 FQGNSA. The CDR3 extends over 17 amino acids. V was clipped by 1 base and J by 5 bases; unmatched bases: 11. The CDR3 spells CASSLVLLAGVGETQYF. The CDR3 nucleotides read TGTGCCAGCAGCTTAGTCCTCTTAGCGGGAGTTGGGGAGACCCAGTACTTC.

CDR3 protein: CATSGPTEDTQYF. In DNA, the CDR3 is TGTGCCACCAGTGGACCAACGGAAGATACGCAGTATTTT. The gene calls are TRBV24-1 and TRBJ2-3; D ambiguous. Trimming stripped 5 bases from V and 5 bases from J, with 10 bases between. The length of the CDR3 is 13 residues. The germline V gene has CDR1 KGHDR and CDR2 SFDVKD.

The chain carries TRBV9 and TRBJ1-6, with TRBD1 as a possible D gene (6 bases). Trimming stripped 4 bases from V and 7 bases from J, with 21 bases between. This CDR3 spans 17 amino acids. Germline CDR1 is SGDLS and CDR2 is YYNGEE. CDR3 bases: TGTGCCAGCAGCTCAAGACAGGAGGAAGGGCCAAATTCACCCCTCCACTTT. This codes for CASSSRQEEGPNSPLHF.

V gene TRBV7-2 combines with J gene TRBJ2-1; D gene ambiguous. The CDR3 is 13 residues long. Germline CDR1 SGHTA, CDR2 FQGNSA. V lost 2 bases to trimming and J lost 7 bases, with 9 bases between them. CDR3: CASSLRILNEQFF. For the CDR3, the DNA is TGTGCCAGCAGCTTACGCATCCTGAATGAGCAGTTCTTC.

This clonotype was detected a few times. This chain connects TRBV7-8 to TRBJ2-1; D gene uncertain. This CDR3 spans 15 amino acids. The V gene lost 5 bases and the J gene lost 5 bases, with 16 bases spanning the gap. Germline V gene lookup returns CDR1 SGHVS and CDR2 FQNEAQ. CDR3 sequence (DNA): TGTGCCAGCAGCCGACTCGGAGTCCAGCACAATGAGCAGTTCTTC. Translated: CASSRLGVQHNEQFF.

This clonotype was observed at least ten times. The V gene is TRBV3-1, the J gene TRBJ1-5; 8 nucleotides line up with TRBD1. The ends lost 5 bases at V and 2 bases at J; junction bases unmatched: 2. CDR1 and CDR2 (germline): LGHDT, YNNKEL (reference sequence). The length of the CDR3 is 14 residues. CDR3 loop: CASSLQGGNQPQHF. The CDR3 DNA sequence: TGTGCCAGCAGCTTACAGGGGGGCAATCAGCCCCAGCATTTT.

In its sample, this clonotype was seen many times. J is TRBJ1-1 and V is TRBV7-3; the D is unclear. This CDR3 has 14 residues. In germline, CDR1 is SGHTA, CDR2 FQGTGA. V gave up 2 bases and J gave up 2 bases, with 9 bases separating them. The CDR3 coding sequence is TGTGCCAGCAGCTTAGGAACGGGAAACACTGAAGCTTTCTTT. This encodes CASSLGTGNTEAFF.

The rearrangement joins TRBV29-1 to TRBJ2-7, with D possibly being TRBD1 (6 bases). The V gene's germline CDR1 is SQVTM and CDR2 ANQGSEA. Trimming took off 7 bases at V and 5 bases at J, with 18 bases between the two ends. This CDR3 is built from 13 residues. CDR3 loop: CSARSDRKHEQYF. The CDR3 DNA reads TGCAGCGCCCGTTCTGACAGGAAACACGAGCAGTACTTC.